The source of this T cell receptor beta chain is a study of T cells after yellow fever vaccination. The CDR3 is made up of 15 amino acids. CDR1 is MGHRA and CDR2 is YSYEKL in the germline V gene. On this clonotype: A junction boundary mismatches the germline segment, possibly from a read error.

TCRdb independently ran MiXCR on the 5' RACE reads; one entry per CDR3 protein. The sample gives fewer than 150,000 distinct CDR3 sequences, roughly 7.9% of which show up once; 2.7% is in the top ten. The receptor was isolated from a man younger than 35 who received the YFV17D yellow fever vaccine. The J gene is TRBJ1-2, the V gene TRBV4-1; 7 bases align to TRBD1. The sequencing here drew on CD4+ T cells sorted from PBMCs, taken about 41 days after the first yellow fever vaccination. CDR3: CASSKEQGVNYGYTF. The DNA of the CDR3 is TGCGCCAGCAGCAAAGAGCAGGGGGTTAACTATGGCTACACCTTC.